This entry concerns a single T cell receptor (beta chain). The antigen remains unidentified. This table comes from immunoSEQ multiplex PCR, and its TCRdb copy is limited to in-frame clones, with some not included. Among 25,000 to 35,000 clones listed, nearly 90% were seen once. This CDR3 is 12 amino acids long. CDR1 is SNHLY and CDR2 is FYNNEI in the germline V gene. The V gene lost 7 bases and the J gene lost 0 bases, with 7 bases spanning the gap. This sample is part of a study of graft-versus-host responses after intestinal transplantation. Study details: Each recipient received a multivisceral, liver-intestinal, or isolated intestinal graft. Every recipient underwent anti-thymocyte globulin induction, then tacrolimus and steroids for 2 to 3 years. Study results and caveats: Early post-transplant HvG declines showed an association with peak circulating GvH clone levels.

Specimen: PBMCs, collected around 430 days after intestinal transplantation. This receptor was identified in a human patient who received an intestinal transplant, so some T cells may come from the graft donor. This chain links TRBV2 with TRBJ2-7; D may be TRBD1 (6 bases). The CDR3 reads CASIRGSYEQYF. The CDR3 nucleotides read TGTGCCAGCATCAGGGGCTCCTACGAGCAGTACTTC. The full variable domain, with the rest looked up from reference TRBV2 and TRBJ2-7, is EPEVTQTPSHQVTQMGQEVILRCVPISNHLYFYWYRQILGQKVEFLVSFYNNEISEKSEIFDDQFSVERPDGSNFTLKIRSTKLEDSAMYFCASIRGSYEQYFGPGTRLTVT.